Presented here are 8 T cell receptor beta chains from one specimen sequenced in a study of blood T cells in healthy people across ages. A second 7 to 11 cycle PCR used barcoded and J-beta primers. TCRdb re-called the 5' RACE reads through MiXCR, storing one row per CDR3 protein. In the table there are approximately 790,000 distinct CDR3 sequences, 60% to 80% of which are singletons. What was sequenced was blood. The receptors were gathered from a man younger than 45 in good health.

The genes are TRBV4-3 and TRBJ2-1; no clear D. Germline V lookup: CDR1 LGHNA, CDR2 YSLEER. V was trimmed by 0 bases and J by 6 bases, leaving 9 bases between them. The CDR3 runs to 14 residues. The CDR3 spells CASSQDVRTNEQFF. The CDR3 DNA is TGCGCCAGCAGCCAAGATGTGAGAACCAATGAGCAGTTCTTC.

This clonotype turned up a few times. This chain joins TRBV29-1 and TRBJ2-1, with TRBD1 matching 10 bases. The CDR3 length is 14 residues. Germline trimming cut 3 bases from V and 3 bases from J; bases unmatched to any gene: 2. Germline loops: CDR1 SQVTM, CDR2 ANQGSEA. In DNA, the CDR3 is TGCAGCGTTGAGGGGACAGGGGTCTACAATGAGCAGTTCTTC. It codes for CSVEGTGVYNEQFF.

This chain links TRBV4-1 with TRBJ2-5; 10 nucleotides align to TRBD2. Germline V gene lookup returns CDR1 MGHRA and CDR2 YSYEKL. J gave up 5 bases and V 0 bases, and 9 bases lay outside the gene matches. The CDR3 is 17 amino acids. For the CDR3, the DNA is TGCGCCAGCAGCCAAGAACTAGCGGGGATGATGGGGGAGACCCAGTACTTC. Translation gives CASSQELAGMMGETQYF.

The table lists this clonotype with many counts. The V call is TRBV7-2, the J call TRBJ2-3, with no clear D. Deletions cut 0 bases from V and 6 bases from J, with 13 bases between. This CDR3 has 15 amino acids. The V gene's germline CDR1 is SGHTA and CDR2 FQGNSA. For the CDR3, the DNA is TGTGCCAGCAGCTTAGCCCTGGTCTTGAAGGATACGCAGTATTTT. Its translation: CASSLALVLKDTQYF.

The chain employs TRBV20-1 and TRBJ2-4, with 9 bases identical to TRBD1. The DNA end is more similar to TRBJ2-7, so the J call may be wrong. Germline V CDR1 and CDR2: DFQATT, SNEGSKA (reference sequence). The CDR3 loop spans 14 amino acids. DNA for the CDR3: TGCAGTGCAACCTCGGGACAGGGTCCCTACGAGCAGTACTTC. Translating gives CSATSGQGPYEQYF.

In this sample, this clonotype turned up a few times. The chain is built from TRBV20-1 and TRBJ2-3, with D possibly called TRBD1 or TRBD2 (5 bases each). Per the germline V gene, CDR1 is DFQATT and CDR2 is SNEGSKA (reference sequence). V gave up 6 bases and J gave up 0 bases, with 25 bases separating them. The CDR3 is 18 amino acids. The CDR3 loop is CSANPGTPTPTSTDTQYF. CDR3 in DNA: TGCAGTGCAAATCCCGGGACGCCCACCCCCACAAGCACAGATACGCAGTATTTT.

The CDR3 reads CASSEGTGLSTDTQYF. CDR3 nucleotides: TGTGCCAGCAGTGAAGGGACTGGCCTGTCCACAGATACGCAGTATTTT. V usage is TRBV6-1 and J usage is TRBJ2-3; tentatively, D is TRBD2 (5 bases). Trimming cost V 1 base and J 2 bases, with 13 bases left between them. CDR1 is MNHNS and CDR2 is SASEGT in the germline V gene. The CDR3 runs to 16 residues.

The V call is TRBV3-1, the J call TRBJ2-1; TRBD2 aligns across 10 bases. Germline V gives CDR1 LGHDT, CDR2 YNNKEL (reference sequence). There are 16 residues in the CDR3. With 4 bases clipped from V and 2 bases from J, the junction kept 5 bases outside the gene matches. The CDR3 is CASSRPLAGPYNEQFF. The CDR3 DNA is TGTGCCAGCAGCCGACCACTAGCGGGGCCCTACAATGAGCAGTTCTTC.